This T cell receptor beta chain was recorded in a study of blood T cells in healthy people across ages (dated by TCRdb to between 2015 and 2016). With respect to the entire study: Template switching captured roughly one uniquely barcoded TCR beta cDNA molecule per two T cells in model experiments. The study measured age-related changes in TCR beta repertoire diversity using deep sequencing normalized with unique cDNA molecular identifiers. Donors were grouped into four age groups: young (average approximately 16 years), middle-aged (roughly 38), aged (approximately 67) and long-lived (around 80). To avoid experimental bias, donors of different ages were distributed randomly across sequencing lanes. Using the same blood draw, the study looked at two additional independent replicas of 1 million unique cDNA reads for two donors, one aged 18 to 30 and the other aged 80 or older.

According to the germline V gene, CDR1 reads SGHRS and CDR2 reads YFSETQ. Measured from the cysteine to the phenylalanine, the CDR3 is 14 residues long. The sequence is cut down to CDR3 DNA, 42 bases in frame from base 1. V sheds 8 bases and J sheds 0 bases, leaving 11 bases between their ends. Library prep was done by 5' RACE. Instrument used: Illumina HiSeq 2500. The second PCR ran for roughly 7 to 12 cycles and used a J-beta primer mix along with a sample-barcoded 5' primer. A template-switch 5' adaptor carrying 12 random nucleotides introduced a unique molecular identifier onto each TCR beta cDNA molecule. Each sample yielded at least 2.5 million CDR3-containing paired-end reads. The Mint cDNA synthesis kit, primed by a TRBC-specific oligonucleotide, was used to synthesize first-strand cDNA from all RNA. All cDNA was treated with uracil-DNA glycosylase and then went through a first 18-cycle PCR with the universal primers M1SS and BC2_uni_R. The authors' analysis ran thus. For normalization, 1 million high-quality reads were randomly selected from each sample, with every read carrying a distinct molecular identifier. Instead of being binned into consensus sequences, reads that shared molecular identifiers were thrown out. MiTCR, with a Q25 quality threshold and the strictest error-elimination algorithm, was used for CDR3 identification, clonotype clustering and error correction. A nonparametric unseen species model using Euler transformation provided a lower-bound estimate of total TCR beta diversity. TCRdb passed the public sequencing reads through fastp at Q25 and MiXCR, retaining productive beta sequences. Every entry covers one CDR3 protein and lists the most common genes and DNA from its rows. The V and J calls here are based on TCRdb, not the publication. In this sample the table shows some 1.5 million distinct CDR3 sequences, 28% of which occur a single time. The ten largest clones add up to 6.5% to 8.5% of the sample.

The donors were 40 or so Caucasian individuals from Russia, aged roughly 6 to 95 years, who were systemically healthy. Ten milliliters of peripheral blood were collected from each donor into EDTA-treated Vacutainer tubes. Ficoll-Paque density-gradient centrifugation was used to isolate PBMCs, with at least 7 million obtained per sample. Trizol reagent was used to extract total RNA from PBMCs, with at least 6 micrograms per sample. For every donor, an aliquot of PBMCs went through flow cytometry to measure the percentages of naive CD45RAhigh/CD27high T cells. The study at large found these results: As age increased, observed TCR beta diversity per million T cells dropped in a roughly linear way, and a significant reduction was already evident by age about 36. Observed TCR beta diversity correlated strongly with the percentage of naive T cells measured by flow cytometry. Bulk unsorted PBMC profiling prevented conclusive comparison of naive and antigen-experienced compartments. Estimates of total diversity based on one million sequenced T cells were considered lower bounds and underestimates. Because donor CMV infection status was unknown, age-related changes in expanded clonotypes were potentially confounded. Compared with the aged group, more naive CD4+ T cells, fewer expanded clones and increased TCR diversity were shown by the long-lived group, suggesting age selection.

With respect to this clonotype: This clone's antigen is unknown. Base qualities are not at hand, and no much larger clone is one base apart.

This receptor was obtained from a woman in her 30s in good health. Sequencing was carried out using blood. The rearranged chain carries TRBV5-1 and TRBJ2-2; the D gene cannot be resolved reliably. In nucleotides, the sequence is TGCGCCAGTCGGACGGACGCGAACACCGGGGAGCTGTTTTTT. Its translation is CASRTDANTGELFF.